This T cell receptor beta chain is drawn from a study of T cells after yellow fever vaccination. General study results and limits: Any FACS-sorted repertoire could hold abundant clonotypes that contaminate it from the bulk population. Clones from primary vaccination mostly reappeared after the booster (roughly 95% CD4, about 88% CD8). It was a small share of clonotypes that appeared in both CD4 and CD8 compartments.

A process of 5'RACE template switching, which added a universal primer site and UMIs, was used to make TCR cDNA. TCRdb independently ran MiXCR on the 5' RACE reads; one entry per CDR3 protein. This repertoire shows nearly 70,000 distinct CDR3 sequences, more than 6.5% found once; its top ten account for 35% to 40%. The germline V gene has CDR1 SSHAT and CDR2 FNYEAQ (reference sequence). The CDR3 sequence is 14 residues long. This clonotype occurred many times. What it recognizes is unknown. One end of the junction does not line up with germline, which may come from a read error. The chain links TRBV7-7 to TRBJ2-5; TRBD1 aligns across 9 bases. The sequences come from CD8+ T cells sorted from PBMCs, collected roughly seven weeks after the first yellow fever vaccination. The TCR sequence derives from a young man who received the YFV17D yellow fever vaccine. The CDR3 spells CASSWGQGQETQYF. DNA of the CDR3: TGTGCTAGCAGCTGGGGACAGGGACAAGAGACCCAGTACTTC.